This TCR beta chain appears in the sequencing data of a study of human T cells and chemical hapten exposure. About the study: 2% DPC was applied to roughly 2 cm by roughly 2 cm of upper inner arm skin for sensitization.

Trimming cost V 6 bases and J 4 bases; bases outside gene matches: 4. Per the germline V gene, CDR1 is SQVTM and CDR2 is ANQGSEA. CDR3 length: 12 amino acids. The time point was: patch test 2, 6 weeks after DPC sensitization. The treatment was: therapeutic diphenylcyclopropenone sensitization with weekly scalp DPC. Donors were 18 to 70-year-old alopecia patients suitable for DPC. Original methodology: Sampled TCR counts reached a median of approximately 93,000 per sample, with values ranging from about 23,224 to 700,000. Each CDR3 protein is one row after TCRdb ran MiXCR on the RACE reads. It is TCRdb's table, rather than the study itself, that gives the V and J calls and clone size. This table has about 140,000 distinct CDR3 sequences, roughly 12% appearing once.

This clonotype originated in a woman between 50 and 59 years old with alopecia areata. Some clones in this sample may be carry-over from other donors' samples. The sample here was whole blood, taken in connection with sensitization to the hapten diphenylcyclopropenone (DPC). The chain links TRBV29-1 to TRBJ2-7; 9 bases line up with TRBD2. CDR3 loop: CSVGLAKYEQYF. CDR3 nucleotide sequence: TGCAGCGTAGGACTAGCGAAATACGAGCAGTACTTC.